This TCR beta chain came from a study of T cell responses to AZD1222 COVID-19 vaccine. Clones were read by immunoSEQ multiplex PCR, and TCRdb kept only the in-frame ones, dropping some. The sample records 150,000 to 190,000 clones, 90% being singletons. With regard to this clone: Its antigen is currently unknown.

Study outcomes and limitations: AZD1222 recipients seropositive at baseline numbered only five to seven.

The CDR3 sequence is 16 residues long. CDR1 is SGHAT and CDR2 is FQNNGV in the germline V gene. V was shortened by 8 bases and J by 4 bases, with 21 bases between the two germline ends. This rearrangement joins TRBV11-2 to TRBJ2-1; weak D call: TRBD2 (5 bases). This sequence originates from an adult in good health. Sequencing was performed on peripheral blood, taken on day 0 of AZD1222 vaccination. This CDR3 is CASASGEGTQYNEQFF. As DNA, the CDR3 is TGTGCCAGCGCCTCTGGAGAGGGAACCCAGTACAATGAGCAGTTCTTC.